These 17 T cell receptor beta chains were all obtained from the same sample, sequenced in a study of shared clonotypes between healthy human individuals. Generated by immunoSEQ multiplex PCR, the TCRdb table keeps only in-frame clones and is missing some. In the table there are over 2,000,000 clones, just over 90% of which are singletons. Only CD45RO-negative cells positively selected for CCR7 counted as naive CD8 cells, so terminally differentiated effector memory CD45RA+ cells were excluded. The sequenced sample was naive CD8+ T cells from PBMCs. All receptors derive from a man younger than 35 in good health. Some clones in this sample may be carry-over from other donors' samples.

V gene TRBV30 combines with J gene TRBJ2-7; D may be TRBD1 or TRBD2 (9 bases each). Trimming took 8 bases from V and 4 from J, leaving 33 bases between them. The CDR3 sequence is 18 residues long. The germline CDR1 and CDR2 sequences are GTSNPN and SVGIG (reference sequence). The CDR3 sequence: CAASDGTGNSGSKYEQYF. For the CDR3, the DNA is TGTGCCGCCAGCGACGGGACAGGGAATAGCGGGAGTAAGTACGAGCAGTACTTC.

About this clone itself: A junction boundary mismatches the germline segment, possibly from a read error. V gene TRBV4-2 combines with J gene TRBJ1-5; TRBD1 might be the D (5 bases). CDR3 length equals 14 residues. Germline-derived CDR1 and CDR2 are LGHNA and YNFKEQ. CDR3 coding DNA: TGTACCAGCAGCCCCGGGACTGCAAATCAGCCCCAGCATTTT. This translates into CTSSPGTANQPQHF.

This rearrangement joins TRBV7-9 to TRBJ2-1; D perhaps matches TRBD2 (6 bases). Germline CDR1 SEHNR, CDR2 FQNEAQ (reference sequence). The V end was cut by 5 bases, the J end by 5 bases, with 19 bases between. The length of the CDR3 is 16 residues. In DNA form, the CDR3 reads TGTGCCAGCAGCCCCCTCGTAGCGCGGGAAGACAATGAGCAGTTCTTC. This encodes CASSPLVAREDNEQFF.

V usage is TRBV11-1 and J usage is TRBJ2-1; D is possibly TRBD1 or TRBD2 (5 bases each). Trimming shortened V by 5 bases and J by 1 base, and 12 bases separated the two germline ends. CDR3 size: 15 residues. Germline V gives CDR1 SGHAT, CDR2 FQDESV (reference sequence). The DNA for the CDR3 is TGTGCCAGCAGCCCGAATGGGGGTTCCTACAATGAGCAGTTCTTC. Encoded protein: CASSPNGGSYNEQFF.

This rearrangement joins TRBV27 to TRBJ2-2; tentative D call: TRBD1 (6 bases). Germline V gene sequence: CDR1 MNHEY, CDR2 SMNVEV (reference sequence). The CDR3 spans 15 residues. V lost 2 bases to trimming and J lost 1 base, with 8 bases between them. DNA of the CDR3: TGTGCCAGCAGTTTACCCAGGGGGAACACCGGGGAGCTGTTTTTT. Its translation is CASSLPRGNTGELFF.

The chain has TRBV2 and TRBJ2-3; 7 bases agree with TRBD1. The CDR3 has 15 amino acids. CDR1 is SNHLY, CDR2 FYNNEI, per germline. The V and J ends lost 5 bases and 2 bases, in that order; junction bases with no gene match: 7. The CDR3 DNA reads as TGTGCCAGCAGTCGGGCAGGGGGAAACACAGATACGCAGTATTTT. Protein product: CASSRAGGNTDTQYF.

The rearrangement links TRBV7-9 to TRBJ2-7, with 7 bases aligning to TRBD2. CDR1 and CDR2 from the germline V gene are SEHNR and FQNEAQ (reference sequence). The CDR3 sequence is 14 residues long. The trim removed 6 bases at V and 2 bases at J, leaving 7 bases unmatched. The CDR3, as DNA: TGTGCCAGCAGACGACTAGCCGATGCCTACGAGCAGTACTTC. It yields the protein CASRRLADAYEQYF.

In regard to this clone: Other DNA sequences from this sample encode an identical CDR3 as well. The rearrangement uses TRBV9 and TRBJ2-5; D may be TRBD2 (5 bases). Germline assignment: CDR1 SGDLS and CDR2 YYNGEE. V lost 0 bases, J lost 2 bases, and 8 bases lay in between. The CDR3 totals 14 residues. The CDR3 is CASSVAGNQETQYF. CDR3 DNA: TGTGCCAGCAGCGTAGCGGGGAATCAAGAGACCCAGTACTTC.

This sequence joins TRBV6-5 and TRBJ2-7, with 9 bases aligning to TRBD1. Trimming at V came to 2 bases and at J to 7 bases, leaving 6 bases not matched to a gene. The V gene's germline CDR1 is MNHEY and CDR2 SVGAGI. The CDR3 is made up of 14 amino acids. CDR3 loop: CASSYRDRVSEQYF. Here the CDR3 DNA reads TGTGCCAGCAGTTACCGGGACAGGGTATCAGAGCAGTACTTC.

Worth noting for this clone: The sample carries other DNA sequences with the same CDR3. The chain has TRBV27 and TRBJ2-3, with D unresolved. V was cut by 1 base and J by 2 bases, with 4 bases left in between. The CDR3 sequence is 13 residues long. Germline-derived CDR1 and CDR2 are MNHEY and SMNVEV (reference sequence). CDR3 sequence (DNA): TGTGCCAGCAGTTTATTGGCCACAGATACGCAGTATTTT. Encoded protein: CASSLLATDTQYF.

The chain couples TRBV28 to TRBJ1-3; D is uncertain. The V gene's germline CDR1 is MDHEN and CDR2 SYDVKM. The V and J ends lost 3 bases and 2 bases respectively, with 17 bases between them. CDR3 length equals 17 residues. The DNA for the CDR3 is TGTGCCAGCAGTTTTAGGGCAATAAGGCCTCCTGGAAACACCATATATTTT. Translating gives CASSFRAIRPPGNTIYF.

V usage is TRBV25-1 and J usage is TRBJ2-2; D gene uncertain. The CDR3 totals 13 residues. Germline V lookup: CDR1 MGHDK, CDR2 SYGVNS. V dropped 4 bases and J dropped 6 bases, with 9 bases sitting between them. CDR3 in amino acids: CASSVARSGELFF. In DNA, the CDR3 is TGTGCCAGCAGTGTGGCGAGATCCGGGGAGCTGTTTTTT.

The rearrangement joins TRBV6-1 to TRBJ2-7, with D possibly matching TRBD1 (6 bases). The CDR3 is made up of 14 amino acids. Germline V gene sequence: CDR1 MNHNS, CDR2 SASEGT. With 3 bases removed from V and 3 bases from J, the gap between germline ends came to 12 bases. CDR3 coding DNA: TGTGCCAGCAGTGAGCGTGGACAGCACTACGAGCAGTACTTC. Its protein is CASSERGQHYEQYF.

The sample holds one count of this clone. The chain carries TRBV9 and TRBJ2-1, with D possibly TRBD2 on 6 matching bases. Germline V gives CDR1 SGDLS, CDR2 YYNGEE. V dropped 4 bases and J dropped 2 bases, with 19 bases sitting between them. The CDR3 consists of 17 residues. CDR3 amino acids: CASSPRPGLNPYNEQFF. The CDR3 DNA follows: TGTGCCAGCAGCCCCCGCCCGGGACTCAACCCCTACAATGAGCAGTTCTTC.

The chain links TRBV5-4 to TRBJ2-7; 7 bases match TRBD1. V gave up 3 bases and J gave up 6 bases; unmatched junction bases: 3. In germline, CDR1 is SGHNT, CDR2 YYREEE (reference sequence). The CDR3 extends over 12 amino acids. CDR3 loop: CASSSGGSEQYF. The CDR3 DNA reads as TGTGCCAGCAGCTCAGGGGGTTCCGAGCAGTACTTC.

The chain links TRBV7-9 to TRBJ2-3; TRBD2 aligns across 10 bases. With 5 bases clipped from V and 2 bases from J, the junction kept 7 bases outside the gene matches. Germline lookup yields CDR1 SEHNR and CDR2 FQNEAQ (reference sequence). The CDR3 totals 16 residues. The CDR3 protein is CASSPGTSEFTDTQYF. The CDR3 bases are TGTGCCAGCAGCCCAGGGACTAGCGAGTTCACAGATACGCAGTATTTT.

The chain is built from TRBV4-1 and TRBJ2-7; weak D call: TRBD1 (6 bases). CDR3 length: 14 residues. CDR1 is MGHRA, CDR2 YSYEKL, per germline. The germline V and J ends were trimmed by 3 bases and 2 bases, with 11 bases remaining between them. The CDR3 reads CASSQRQDPYEQYF. In DNA form, the CDR3 reads TGCGCCAGCAGCCAGAGACAGGACCCCTACGAGCAGTACTTC.